This T cell receptor beta chain was captured in a study of blood T cell repertoires in COVID-19. Across the study: Some COVID-19 samples were acute and others convalescent; all came from the United States, Italy and Spain. T cells, B-cell-depleted T cells, or PBMCs supplied cDNA or gDNA.

The CDR3 is 13 amino acids. V was shortened by 3 bases and J by 7 bases, with 10 bases between the two germline ends. Seattle enrolled patients during active infection and tracked them longitudinally. Original handling: Estimated nucleated cell counts came from reference gene primer amplification. Assay: immunoSEQ multiplex PCR; the TCRdb copy retains only in-frame clones and omits some. That table supplies the V and J calls and clone size; D and trimming were determined from the DNA. This table holds some 270,000 clones, around 82% found once. The V gene is TRBV12-3 or TRBV12-4, the J gene TRBJ1-3; D is unresolved. The TCR was taken from a human donor with COVID-19, enrolled during active disease. The donor label of this sample is uncertain. Sequenced: peripheral blood. CDR3 nucleotide sequence: TGTGCCAGCAGTTTTAAGGTGCGGAACACCATATATTTT. It translates to CASSFKVRNTIYF.